The 24 T cell receptor beta chains reported below all come from one sample, sequenced in a study of blood T cell repertoires in COVID-19. Clones were sequenced by immunoSEQ multiplex PCR, and TCRdb holds only the in-frame ones, with some missing. The sample lists 300,000 or so clones; 65% to 90% were seen once. Sequencing used PBMCs or T cells enriched from blood (not recorded which). The receptors were sampled from a woman in her thirties or forties with acute COVID-19.

Many counts were recorded for this clone. The rearrangement links TRBV6-6 to TRBJ2-5; 8 bases fit TRBD2. Germline assignment: CDR1 MNHNY and CDR2 SVGAGI (reference sequence). With 6 bases clipped from V and 5 bases from J, the junction kept 11 bases outside the gene matches. CDR3 length: 15 amino acids. The CDR3 bases are TGTGCCAGCAGCTCCCTGGGACTAGAGGGGGAGACCCAGTACTTC. Its translation: CASSSLGLEGETQYF.

J is TRBJ2-1 and V is TRBV7-2, with D possibly matching TRBD2 (6 bases). The germline gives CDR1 SGHTA, CDR2 FQGNSA. The CDR3 totals 17 residues. With 4 bases removed from V and 4 bases from J, the gap between germline ends came to 20 bases. CDR3 sequence reads: CASSSFTQGGTYNEQFF. The CDR3 DNA sequence: TGTGCCAGCAGCTCCTTTACCCAAGGCGGGACTTACAATGAGCAGTTCTTC.

This clone was seen just once. The V and J genes are TRBV9 and TRBJ1-3; D remains ambiguous. V dropped 1 base and J dropped 8 bases, with 10 bases sitting between them. The CDR3 runs 13 residues. Germline values: CDR1 SGDLS, CDR2 YYNGEE. The CDR3 DNA follows: TGTGCCAGCAGCGTACGAGTTTCGGACACCATATATTTT. It is translated as CASSVRVSDTIYF.

V usage is TRBV6-5 and J usage is TRBJ2-2; 9 nucleotides agree with TRBD2. The CDR3 runs 15 residues. V trimming: 10 bases; J trimming: 4 bases; junction bases outside the gene matches: 10. Per the germline V gene, CDR1 is MNHEY and CDR2 is SVGAGI. The CDR3 protein is CATSPGAGGTGELFF. The CDR3 nucleotides are TGTGCCACCTCCCCAGGAGCGGGAGGCACCGGGGAGCTGTTTTTT.

This rearrangement joins TRBV28 to TRBJ2-6; weak D call: TRBD2 (5 bases). Trimming cost V 5 bases and J 0 bases, with 23 bases left between them. The CDR3 length is 20 residues. Germline CDR1 is MDHEN and CDR2 is SYDVKM. CDR3 region: CASSPAGPGRFFSGANVLTF. Written as DNA, the CDR3 is TGTGCCAGCAGTCCCGCGGGTCCGGGTCGATTCTTCTCTGGGGCCAACGTCCTGACTTTC.

The CDR3 region has the DNA TGTGCCAGCTCACCACCGGGACAGGGGGGAGATCAGCCCCAGCATTTT. This translates into CASSPPGQGGDQPQHF. This chain connects TRBV18 to TRBJ1-5; TRBD1 aligns across 11 bases. The CDR3 is 16 amino acids. Germline V gives CDR1 KGHSH, CDR2 LQKENI. Trimming at V came to 0 bases and at J to 5 bases, leaving 3 bases not matched to a gene.

This clone came up a few times. The DNA of the CDR3 is TGTGCCAGCAGACCCGGCCTAGGAAGAGACATTCAGTACTTC. Its protein is CASRPGLGRDIQYF. This chain connects TRBV5-4 to TRBJ2-4; D uncertain. The CDR3 runs to 14 residues. Trimming took 5 bases from V and 8 from J, leaving 17 bases between them. CDR1 is SGHNT, CDR2 YYREEE, per germline (reference sequence).

The chain couples TRBV6-5 to TRBJ1-2; TRBD1 matches at 11 bases. The germline CDR1 and CDR2 sequences are MNHEY and SVGAGI. The CDR3 spans 14 residues. J gave up 3 bases and V 4 bases, and 1 base lay outside the gene matches. The CDR3 loop is CASSLGQGDYGYTF. The CDR3 DNA sequence: TGTGCCAGCAGTTTGGGACAGGGGGACTATGGCTACACCTTC.

The chain has TRBV6-2 or TRBV6-3 and TRBJ1-5, with 7 bases identical to TRBD1. The CDR3 is 16 residues long. From germline, CDR1 is MNHEY and CDR2 SVGEGT. Germline trimming cut 2 bases from V and 3 bases from J; bases unmatched to any gene: 7. The CDR3: CASSYPAGTDNQPQHF. CDR3 DNA sequence: TGTGCCAGCAGTTACCCCGCGGGGACAGACAATCAGCCCCAGCATTTT.

The rearrangement joins TRBV19 to TRBJ2-6; 11 positions agree with TRBD1. The trim removed 3 bases at V and 2 bases at J, leaving 3 bases unmatched. Germline V gives CDR1 LNHDA, CDR2 SQIVND (reference sequence). CDR3 size: 17 residues. CDR3 nucleotide sequence: TGTGCCAGTAGTATCGGACAGGGGGCGGCTGGGGCCAACGTCCTGACTTTC. It is translated as CASSIGQGAAGANVLTF.

V gene TRBV27 combines with J gene TRBJ1-1; TRBD1 might be the D (5 bases). The CDR3 totals 15 residues. V gave up 0 bases and J gave up 4 bases, with 12 bases separating them. The germline CDR1 and CDR2 sequences are MNHEY and SMNVEV (reference sequence). CDR3 nucleotides: TGTGCCAGCAGTTTATCGGGGGGATGGGGCACTGAAGCTTTCTTT. Translated, it gives CASSLSGGWGTEAFF.

V gene TRBV19 combines with J gene TRBJ2-7; 8 nucleotides agree with TRBD1. The CDR3 length is 13 residues. Germline V gives CDR1 LNHDA, CDR2 SQIVND (reference sequence). The J segment lost 2 bases and the V segment lost 6 bases, leaving 3 bases of the junction unmatched. The DNA for the CDR3 is TGTGCCAGTAGATTGACAGGGGCCTACGAGCAGTACTTC. Translated: CASRLTGAYEQYF.

The J gene is TRBJ1-2, the V gene TRBV12-3 or TRBV12-4; 7 nucleotides line up with TRBD1. The junction had 7 bases not matched to a gene; V was cut back by 5 bases and J by 7 bases. The CDR3 has 13 residues. CDR3 sequence: CASSSRQGSGYTF. The CDR3 nucleotides are TGTGCCAGCAGTAGCCGACAGGGCAGTGGCTACACCTTC.

The J gene is TRBJ2-7, the V gene TRBV28, with 9 bases matching TRBD1. Trimming removed 5 bases from V and 7 bases from J; junction bases left unmatched: 12. Per germline, CDR1 MDHEN and CDR2 SYDVKM. This CDR3 has 15 residues. The CDR3, as DNA: TGTGCCAGCAGTCTCTCCGGGACAGGGCATAAAGAGCAGTACTTC. It encodes CASSLSGTGHKEQYF.

This chain uses TRBV29-1 with TRBJ2-7; possibly TRBD2 for D (6 bases). Deletions cut 0 bases from V and 5 bases from J, with 17 bases between. Germline CDR1 SQVTM, CDR2 ANQGSEA. The CDR3 runs to 15 residues. CDR3 DNA sequence: TGCAGCGTTGAAGAACCAGGGCGAGGAGGGAACGAGCAGTACTTC. This encodes CSVEEPGRGGNEQYF.

The genes are TRBV19 and TRBJ2-1; no definite D call. CDR1 and CDR2 from the germline V gene are LNHDA and SQIVND (reference sequence). This CDR3 contains 15 residues. Trimming stripped 5 bases from V and 9 bases from J, with 20 bases between. As DNA, the CDR3 is TGTGCCAGTAGTGTGACCAGAGCCAGGATCGGTGAGCAGTTCTTC. This codes for CASSVTRARIGEQFF. The complete variable domain, with remaining parts taken from reference TRBV19 and TRBJ2-1, reads DGGITQSPKYLFRKEGQNVTLSCEQNLNHDAMYWYRQDPGQGLRLIYYSQIVNDFQKGDIAEGYSVSREKKESFPLTVTSAQKNPTAFYLCASSVTRARIGEQFFGPGTRLTVL.

The chain has TRBV5-1 and TRBJ2-5; the match to TRBD1 covers 9 bases. Germline CDR1 and CDR2: SGHRS and YFSETQ. V lost 6 bases to trimming and J lost 5 bases; unmatched junction nucleotides: 5. CDR3 length: 13 residues. CDR3 nucleotide sequence: TGCGCCAGCATGGGGACAGGGTTGGAGACCCAGTACTTC. Translation gives CASMGTGLETQYF.

For the CDR3, the DNA is TGTGCCAGCTCCAACCGCTGGGCAGGGGGCGATCAGCCCCAGCATTTT. This translates into CASSNRWAGGDQPQHF. The chain combines TRBV7-3 with TRBJ1-5; 8 bases are a match to TRBD1. The germline V gene has CDR1 SGHTA and CDR2 FQGTGA. V shed 8 bases and J 5 bases; nucleotides not matched to a gene: 14. CDR3 length: 16 residues.

The genes are TRBV11-3 and TRBJ2-7; possible D gene TRBD1, 5 bases. The germline gives CDR1 SGHNT, CDR2 YENEEA. The CDR3 is 15 amino acids. With 1 base removed from V and 0 bases from J, the gap between germline ends came to 10 bases. CDR3 DNA sequence: TGTGCCAGCAGCTTAGGCCAGGGCCTCTCCTACGAGCAGTACTTC. Translated, it gives CASSLGQGLSYEQYF.

The chain couples TRBV5-6 to TRBJ1-5, with 7 bases that match TRBD1. V was pared by 4 bases and J by 7 bases, with 8 bases of the junction left unmatched. In germline, CDR1 is SGHDT, CDR2 YYEEEE. This CDR3 contains 14 residues. The CDR3 DNA is TGTGCCAGCAGCGGGGACAGTTATGTACAGCCCCAGCATTTT. The encoded protein is CASSGDSYVQPQHF.

The V and J genes are TRBV5-4 and TRBJ1-1; 7 bases are a match to TRBD1. The CDR3 consists of 15 residues. V lost 3 bases and J lost 4; bases outside the gene matches: 9. From germline, CDR1 is SGHNT and CDR2 YYREEE (reference sequence). The CDR3 sequence is CASSSEQGRITEAFF. DNA of the CDR3: TGTGCCAGCAGCTCCGAACAGGGGAGGATCACTGAAGCTTTCTTT.

The V and J genes are TRBV19 and TRBJ1-2, with 7 bases that match TRBD1. J gave up 3 bases and V 7 bases, and 17 bases lay outside the gene matches. CDR1 is LNHDA and CDR2 is SQIVND in the germline V gene (reference sequence). The CDR3 contains 17 residues. The CDR3 bases are TGTGCCAGTACCTCATCCACCCAACAGGGGCGCTACTATGGCTACACCTTC. Residues: CASTSSTQQGRYYGYTF.

This chain links TRBV18 with TRBJ1-3, with a tentative D call TRBD1 (6 bases). The CDR3 sequence is 16 residues long. V gave up 4 bases and J gave up 0 bases, with 13 bases separating them. In germline, CDR1 is KGHSH, CDR2 LQKENI. CDR3 nucleotides: TGTGCCAGCTCACACAACAGGGATTACTCTGGAAACACCATATATTTT. Protein sequence: CASSHNRDYSGNTIYF.

The chain recombines TRBV6-5 with TRBJ1-2; D is unclear. V lost 5 bases and J 3 bases, leaving 10 bases between the germline ends. The germline CDR1 and CDR2 sequences are MNHEY and SVGAGI. This CDR3 is built from 13 residues. The CDR3: CASSPREDYGYTF. Written as DNA, the CDR3 is TGTGCCAGCAGTCCACGTGAGGACTATGGCTACACCTTC.